This T cell receptor beta chain was retrieved from a study of CD8+ T cells in alopecia areata. Study background: Dosing spanned 6 to 18 months on tofacitinib, then 6 months off drug. Study results and caveats: Lesional scalp, especially alopecia totalis/universalis, showed higher clonality than normal scalp.

V shed 3 bases and J 2 bases; nucleotides not matched to a gene: 1. CDR1 GTSNPN and CDR2 SVGIG come from the germline V gene (reference sequence). The CDR3 contains 12 residues. Extraction and reverse transcription of RNA yielded cDNA as the sequencing template. Using immunoSEQ multiplex PCR, the repertoire was profiled, and TCRdb retains in-frame clones only, with some absent. This table has more than 75,000 clones, about 40% appearing once. Details on this clone: Its antigen is unknown.

Sequences were obtained from CD4+ T cells sorted from blood. The chain has TRBV30 and TRBJ2-7; 7 nucleotides line up with TRBD1. The source of this sequence is a human donor with alopecia areata. The DNA for the CDR3 is TGTGCCTGGAGGCAGGGGGCCTACGAGCAGTACTTC. This codes for CAWRQGAYEQYF.